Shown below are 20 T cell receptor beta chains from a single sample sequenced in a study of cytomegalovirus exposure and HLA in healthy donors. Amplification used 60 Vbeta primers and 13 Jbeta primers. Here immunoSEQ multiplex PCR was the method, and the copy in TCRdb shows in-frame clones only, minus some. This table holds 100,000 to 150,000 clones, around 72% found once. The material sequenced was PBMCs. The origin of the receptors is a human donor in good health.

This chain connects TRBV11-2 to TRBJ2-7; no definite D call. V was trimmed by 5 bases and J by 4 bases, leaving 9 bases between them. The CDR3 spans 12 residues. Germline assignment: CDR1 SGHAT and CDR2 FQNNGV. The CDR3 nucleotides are TGTGCCAGCAGCCCCCTAGGATACGAGCAGTACTTC. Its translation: CASSPLGYEQYF.

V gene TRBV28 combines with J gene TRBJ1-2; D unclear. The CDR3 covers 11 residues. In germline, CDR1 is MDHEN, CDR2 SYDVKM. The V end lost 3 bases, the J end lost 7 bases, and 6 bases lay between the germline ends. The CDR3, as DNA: TGTGCCAGCAGTTTTTACTCTGGCTACACCTTC. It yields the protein CASSFYSGYTF.

Written as DNA, the CDR3 is TGTGCCCAGTGTGGGGGCCGGGTAGCCAAAAACATTCAGTACTTC. This encodes CAQCGGRVAKNIQYF. V and J are TRBV19 and TRBJ2-4; TRBD1 might be the D (6 bases). This CDR3 region has 15 residues. CDR1 LNHDA and CDR2 SQIVND come from the germline V gene (reference sequence). V was pared by 11 bases and J by 0 bases, with 17 bases between.

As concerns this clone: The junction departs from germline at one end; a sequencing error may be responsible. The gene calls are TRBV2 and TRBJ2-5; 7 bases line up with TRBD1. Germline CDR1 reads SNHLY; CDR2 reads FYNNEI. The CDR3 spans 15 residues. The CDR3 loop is CASSEAAGGEEAQYF. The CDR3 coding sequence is TGTGCCAGCAGTGAAGCGGCAGGGGGAGAAGAGGCCCAGTACTTC.

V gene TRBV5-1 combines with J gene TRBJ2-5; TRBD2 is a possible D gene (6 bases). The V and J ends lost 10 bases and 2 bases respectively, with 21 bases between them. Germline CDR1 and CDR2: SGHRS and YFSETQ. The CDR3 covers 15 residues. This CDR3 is CASTTGDRGQETQYF. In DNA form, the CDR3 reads TGCGCCTCGACAACGGGGGATAGGGGTCAAGAGACCCAGTACTTC.

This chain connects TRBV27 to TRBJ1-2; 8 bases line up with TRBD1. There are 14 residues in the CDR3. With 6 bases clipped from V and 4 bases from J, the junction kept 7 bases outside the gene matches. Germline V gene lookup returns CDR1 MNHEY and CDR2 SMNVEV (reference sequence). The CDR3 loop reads CASRSRGLGYGYTF. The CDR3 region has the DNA TGTGCCAGCAGATCCAGGGGGCTGGGCTATGGCTACACCTTC.

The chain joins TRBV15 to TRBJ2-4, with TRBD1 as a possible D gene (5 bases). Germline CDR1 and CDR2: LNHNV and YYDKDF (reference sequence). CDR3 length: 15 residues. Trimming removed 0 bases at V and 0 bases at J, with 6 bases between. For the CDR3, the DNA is TGTGCCACCAGCAGAGATCAGGGAGCCAAAAACATTCAGTACTTC. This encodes CATSRDQGAKNIQYF.

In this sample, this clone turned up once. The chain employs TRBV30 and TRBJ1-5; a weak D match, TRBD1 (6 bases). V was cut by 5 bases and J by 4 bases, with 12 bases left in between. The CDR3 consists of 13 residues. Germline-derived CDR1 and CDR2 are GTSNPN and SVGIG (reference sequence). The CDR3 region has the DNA TGTGCCTGGGACCGGGACAAGAATCAGCCCCAGCATTTT. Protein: CAWDRDKNQPQHF.

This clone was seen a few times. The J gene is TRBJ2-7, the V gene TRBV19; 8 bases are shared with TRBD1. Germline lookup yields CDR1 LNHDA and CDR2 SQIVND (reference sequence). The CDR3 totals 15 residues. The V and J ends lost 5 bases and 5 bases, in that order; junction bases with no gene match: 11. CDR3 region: CASSRRTGIRDEQYF. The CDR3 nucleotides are TGTGCCAGTAGTCGCCGGACAGGGATTCGAGACGAGCAGTACTTC. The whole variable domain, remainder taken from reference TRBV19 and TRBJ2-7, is DGGITQSPKYLFRKEGQNVTLSCEQNLNHDAMYWYRQDPGQGLRLIYYSQIVNDFQKGDIAEGYSVSREKKESFPLTVTSAQKNPTAFYLCASSRRTGIRDEQYFGPGTRLTVT.

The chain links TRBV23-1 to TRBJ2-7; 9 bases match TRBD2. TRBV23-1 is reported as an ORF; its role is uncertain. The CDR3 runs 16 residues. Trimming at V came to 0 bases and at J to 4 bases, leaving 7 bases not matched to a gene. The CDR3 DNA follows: TGCGCCAGCAGTCAATCGAAGGGACTAGCTTTGTACGAGCAGTACTTC. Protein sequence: CASSQSKGLALYEQYF.

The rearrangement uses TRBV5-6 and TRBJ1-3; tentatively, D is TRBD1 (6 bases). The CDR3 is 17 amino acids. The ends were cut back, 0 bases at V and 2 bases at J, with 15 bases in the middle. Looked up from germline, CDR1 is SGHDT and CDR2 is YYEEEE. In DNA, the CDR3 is TGTGCCAGCAGCTTGGGCCGCAGGGGATTAGCTGGAAACACCATATATTTT. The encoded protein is CASSLGRRGLAGNTIYF.

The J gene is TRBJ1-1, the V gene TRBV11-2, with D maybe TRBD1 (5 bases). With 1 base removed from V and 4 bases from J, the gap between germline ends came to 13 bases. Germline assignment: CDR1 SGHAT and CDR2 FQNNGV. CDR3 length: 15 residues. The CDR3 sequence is CASSLVAGTVTEAFF. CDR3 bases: TGTGCCAGCAGCTTAGTTGCGGGGACGGTCACTGAAGCTTTCTTT.

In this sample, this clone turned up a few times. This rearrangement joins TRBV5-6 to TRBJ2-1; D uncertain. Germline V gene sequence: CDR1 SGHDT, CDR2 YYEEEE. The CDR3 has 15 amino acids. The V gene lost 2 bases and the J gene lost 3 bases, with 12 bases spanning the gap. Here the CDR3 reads CASSFYETDYNEQFF. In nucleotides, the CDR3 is TGTGCCAGCAGCTTTTATGAAACAGACTACAATGAGCAGTTCTTC.

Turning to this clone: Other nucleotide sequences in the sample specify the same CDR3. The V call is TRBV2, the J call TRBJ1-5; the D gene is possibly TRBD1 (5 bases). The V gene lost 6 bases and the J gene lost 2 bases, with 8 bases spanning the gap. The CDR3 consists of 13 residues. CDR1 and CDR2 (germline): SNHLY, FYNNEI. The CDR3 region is CASSGGGNQPQHF. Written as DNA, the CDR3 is TGTGCCAGCAGCGGGGGAGGCAATCAGCCCCAGCATTTT.

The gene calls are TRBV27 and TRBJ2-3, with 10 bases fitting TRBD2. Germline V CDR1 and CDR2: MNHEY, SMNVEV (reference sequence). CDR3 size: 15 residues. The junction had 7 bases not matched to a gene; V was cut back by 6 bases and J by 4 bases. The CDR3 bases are TGTGCCAGCAGGAGAGCGGGGGGGGCCCCAGATACGCAGTATTTT. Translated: CASRRAGGAPDTQYF.

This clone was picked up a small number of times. The CDR3 protein is CAISALIAGGPSDTQYF. In nucleotides, the CDR3 is TGTGCCATCAGTGCCCTCATAGCGGGAGGGCCATCAGATACGCAGTATTTT. The chain couples TRBV10-3 to TRBJ2-3; TRBD2 agrees at 11 bases. The ends lost 4 bases at V and 4 bases at J; junction bases unmatched: 10. The germline V gene has CDR1 ENHRY and CDR2 SYGVKD. The CDR3 is 17 amino acids.

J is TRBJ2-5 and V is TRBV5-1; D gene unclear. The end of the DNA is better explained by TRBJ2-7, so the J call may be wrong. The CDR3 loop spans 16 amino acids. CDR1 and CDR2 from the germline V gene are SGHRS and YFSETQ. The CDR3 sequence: CASSLEPAVAGAEQYF. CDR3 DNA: TGCGCCAGCAGCTTGGAACCCGCGGTGGCTGGTGCCGAGCAGTACTTC.

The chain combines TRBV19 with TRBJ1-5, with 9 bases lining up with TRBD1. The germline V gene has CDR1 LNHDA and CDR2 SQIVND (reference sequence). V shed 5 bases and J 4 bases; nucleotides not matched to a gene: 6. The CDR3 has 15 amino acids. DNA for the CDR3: TGTGCCAGTAGTCCGGGACAGGGTGAAAATCAGCCCCAGCATTTT. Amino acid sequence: CASSPGQGENQPQHF.

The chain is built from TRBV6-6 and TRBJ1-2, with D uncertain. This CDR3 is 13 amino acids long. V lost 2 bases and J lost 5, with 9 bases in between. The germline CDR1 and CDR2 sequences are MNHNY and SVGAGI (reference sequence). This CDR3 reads CASSYGEQYGYTF. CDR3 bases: TGTGCCAGCAGTTACGGGGAGCAATATGGCTACACCTTC.

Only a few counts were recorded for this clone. CDR3 bases: TGTGCCACGCACAGGGGATCGGACACCATATATTTT. Amino acid sequence: CATHRGSDTIYF. This chain uses TRBV10-3 with TRBJ1-3, with TRBD1 matching over 7 bases. Germline V lookup: CDR1 ENHRY, CDR2 SYGVKD. This CDR3 region has 12 residues. V shed 10 bases and J 8 bases; nucleotides not matched to a gene: 8.